The 6 T cell receptor beta chains listed next were all sequenced from one sample in a study of cytomegalovirus exposure and HLA in healthy donors. Generated by immunoSEQ multiplex PCR, the TCRdb table keeps only in-frame clones and is missing some. The profile shows approximately 81,000 clones, 93% of them singletons. The sample comprised PBMCs. The receptor set was obtained from a young man in good health and CMV-seronegative.

This clone was picked up one time. The chain is built from TRBV9 and TRBJ2-7; TRBD2 agrees at 13 bases. The CDR3 loop spans 16 amino acids. CDR1 and CDR2 from the germline V gene are SGDLS and YYNGEE. V was clipped by 3 bases and J by 1 base; unmatched bases: 4. In DNA form, the CDR3 reads TGTGCCAGCAGCGCCGGGGGACTAGCGGGATCCTACGAGCAGTACTTC. This encodes CASSAGGLAGSYEQYF.

CDR3 region: CASRRLVRETQYF. The CDR3, as DNA: TGTGCCAGCAGGCGACTGGTTCGGGAGACCCAGTACTTC. The chain carries TRBV6-5 and TRBJ2-5; D unclear. CDR3 length: 13 residues. Germline lookup yields CDR1 MNHEY and CDR2 SVGAGI. V was clipped by 6 bases and J by 5 bases, with 13 bases between them.

CDR3 coding DNA: TGTGCCAGCATCCCCCGGGACAGGGGCGGCCAGGAACTGTTTTTT. Translation gives CASIPRDRGGQELFF. The gene calls are TRBV6-6 and TRBJ1-4; 10 bases map to TRBD1. The CDR3 length is 15 residues. Germline V CDR1 and CDR2: MNHNY, SVGAGI (reference sequence). V was pared by 7 bases and J by 12 bases, with 14 bases of the junction left unmatched.

This chain links TRBV6-6 with TRBJ2-7, with 9 bases aligning to TRBD1. The J segment lost 3 bases and the V segment lost 8 bases, leaving 5 bases of the junction unmatched. The germline V gene has CDR1 MNHNY and CDR2 SVGAGI (reference sequence). The CDR3 covers 13 residues. The CDR3 spells CASEKTGGYEQYF. DNA of the CDR3: TGTGCCAGCGAAAAGACAGGGGGCTACGAGCAGTACTTC.

The V and J genes are TRBV5-1 and TRBJ1-1; 7 nucleotides match TRBD1. Trimming at V came to 5 bases and at J to 7 bases, leaving 5 bases not matched to a gene. The length of the CDR3 is 12 residues. CDR1 and CDR2 (germline): SGHRS, YFSETQ. This chain's CDR3 is CASRAGQVEAFF. DNA for the CDR3: TGCGCCAGCAGGGCCGGACAGGTTGAAGCTTTCTTT.

This clone appeared once. V gene TRBV19 combines with J gene TRBJ2-2, with a tentative D call TRBD1 (5 bases). In germline, CDR1 is LNHDA, CDR2 SQIVND (reference sequence). The CDR3 contains 19 residues. Trimming removed 0 bases from V and 2 bases from J, with 19 bases in between. This CDR3 reads CASSIDLEWGGENTGELFF. CDR3 nucleotides: TGTGCCAGTAGTATAGATCTAGAGTGGGGCGGAGAAAACACCGGGGAGCTGTTTTTT.